The following is a TCR beta chain sequence with its context. This entry is derived from a study of blood T cell repertoires in COVID-19. Study details: COVID-19 samples collected from the United States, Italy and Spain covered acute and convalescent phases. PBMCs, B-cell-depleted T cells, or T cells provided the cDNA or gDNA that made up the material.

This CDR3 has 17 amino acids. V trimming: 0 bases; J trimming: 9 bases; junction bases outside the gene matches: 11. The V gene's germline CDR1 is LGHNA and CDR2 YSLEER. Study processing details: Estimates of nucleated cell counts were drawn from the amplification of reference gene primers. The assay was immunoSEQ multiplex PCR, and TCRdb's table has in-frame clones only and misses some. V, J and clone size derive from that table, while D and trimming were established from the DNA sequence. Of about 300,000 clones in the sample, approximately 86% are singletons; the top ten hold roughly 1.3%. Specimen: peripheral blood. The source of this sequence is a man aged 65-85 years with acute or convalescent COVID-19. V gene TRBV4-3 combines with J gene TRBJ1-6, with TRBD1 matching 7 bases. The chain's CDR3 is CASSQEVRGQVGSPLHF. CDR3 nucleotides: TGCGCCAGCAGCCAAGAAGTAAGGGGGCAAGTAGGTTCACCCCTCCACTTT.